This TCR beta chain was captured by sequencing in a study of PD-L1 blockade in urothelial cancer (dated by TCRdb to about 2017). Notes on the research overall: Every patient began therapy at some point between 2013 and 2015 and was given atezolizumab 1,200 mg intravenously every 3 weeks. The study was an exploratory multi-omic analysis of somatic, immune and clinical correlates of response to PD-L1 blockade with atezolizumab in urothelial cancer. In the same patients, pretreatment tumors underwent whole exome sequencing and RNA sequencing in addition to TCR sequencing. Durable clinical benefit meant progression-free survival longer than 6 months, and TCR features were also tested against progression-free and overall survival. Under 30 patients had pretreatment blood TCR-seq, some 25 had at least one posttreatment blood collection, and some 25 had tumor TCR-seq. Under 10 patients achieved durable clinical benefit and about 22 did not. Blood samples gave a median of about 150,000 T cells and approximately 85,000 unique TCRs, with a median clonality of roughly 0.08. Twenty-five of 29 patients were identified as males with urothelial cancer of bladder origin, and a prior smoking history was reported by 18 of 29 patients. An ECOG performance status of 0 or 1 was recorded for the patients, and 0 to 3 prior chemotherapy regimens had been received by the patients. TCR sequencing covered pretreatment tumor samples and matched, serially collected peripheral blood taken before and after atezolizumab treatment. Blood samples were analyzed at two time points: 3 weeks after treatment start (second dose) and 6 weeks after treatment start.

Concerning this clone itself: The clone's antigen remains unknown. Base qualities are missing; no much larger clone stands one base away.

Each PCR received spiked-in synthetic TCR analog templates so that absolute template abundance could be estimated from read counts. TCRbeta CDR3 regions were amplified from genomic DNA with bias-controlled V and J gene primers using the immunoSEQ assay. Sequencing of rearranged TCRbeta segments was performed at approximately 20X coverage. As for how the authors treated the data: Clustering was used to correct sequencing errors, and CDR3s were annotated against IMGT to assign V, D and J genes. Downstream analyses used only productive TCRbeta rearrangements and left out out-of-frame or stop-codon sequences. Clonality was computed as one minus Shannon entropy normalized by the log of the number of unique productive sequences. Fisher's exact test with Benjamini-Hochberg correction, using a cutoff of adjusted p below 0.01, was how clones that differed between time points or between blood and tumor were identified. TCRdb re-hosts the immuneACCESS table, in-frame sequences only. Its copies lack some clones; in the studies checked, an unresolved V gene accounts for under half of them, and the cause for the rest is not known. The V and J calls and the clone size are those of that table, but D and trimming were determined from the DNA. The sample profile shows approximately 25,000 clones; under 90% of them were found once. Together, the top ten hold under 2% of the sample.

Overall study results and their limits: Greater expansion of tumor-associated TCR clones in peripheral blood 3 weeks after the start of treatment was observed in patients with durable benefit (n of about 20, p = 0.022). Because of the small sample size (n ≈ 31) and the many exploratory analyses performed, the results are intended to be regarded as hypothesis-generating. Improved progression-free and overall survival was found to be associated with pretreatment peripheral blood TCR clonality below the median.

The time point tag for this specimen amounts to: peripheral blood 6 weeks after treatment start. The cohort comprised approximately 30 patients with locally advanced or metastatic urothelial carcinoma treated at Memorial Sloan Kettering on a trial protocol. Peripheral blood mononuclear cells were collected pretreatment and during treatment, with between 1 and 8 total time points per patient. The Qiagen DNeasy Blood extraction kit was used to purify genomic DNA from total PBMCs and tumor samples. PBMCs were collected pretreatment and during treatment, and were isolated and stored as previously described. The clonotype was recovered from a man aged 65-85 years with urothelial cancer. The input for sequencing was PBMCs, taken around atezolizumab (anti-PD-L1) treatment.

The nucleotide sequence is given as TGTGCCACCAACACAGACCGGGAGGAAGAGACCCAGTACTTC. It translates to CATNTDREEETQYF. This chain joins TRBV11-2 to TRBJ2-5; a stretch of 7 junction bases matches TRBD2. Trimming accounts for 10 bases at V and 3 bases at J, while the number of junction bases matched to no gene is 11. Including cysteine and phenylalanine, the CDR3 has 14 amino acids. Only the CDR3 DNA is retained, 42 bases long and in frame from the first base. CDR1 and CDR2, looked up from the germline V gene, are SGHAT and FQNNGV.